The 10 T cell receptor beta chains below come from one sample, sequenced in a study of T cell repertoires in cytomegalovirus infection. TCRdb used MiXCR to reprocess the reads, holding one entry per CDR3 protein. The sample has about 570,000 distinct CDR3 sequences; around two fifths are singletons. The antigens of these receptors remain unknown. Sequencing used cultured PBMCs, obtained from culture after CMV antigen stimulation. The receptors shown here come from a human donor in good health (CMV status not recorded). Some clones in this sample may be carry-over from other donors' samples.

The chain is built from TRBV7-2 and TRBJ2-5, with 11 bases fitting TRBD2. The CDR3 contains 16 residues. Per the germline V gene, CDR1 is SGHTA and CDR2 is FQGNSA. J gave up 0 bases and V 5 bases, and 5 bases lay outside the gene matches. CDR3: CASSRTSGQYQETQYF. The DNA for the CDR3 is TGTGCCAGCAGCCGGACTAGCGGGCAATACCAAGAGACCCAGTACTTC.

This clonotype was seen more than once but under ten times. This rearrangement joins TRBV7-2 to TRBJ1-1, with TRBD1 matching over 7 bases. The germline V gene encodes CDR1 SGHTA and CDR2 FQGNSA. This CDR3 comprises 13 residues. V lost 6 bases and J lost 0; bases outside the gene matches: 1. CDR3 DNA: TGTGCCAGCAGGGGACAGTTGAACACTGAAGCTTTCTTT. It translates to CASRGQLNTEAFF.

This chain uses TRBV10-3 with TRBJ2-5; no clear D gene. V lost 3 bases and J 2 bases, leaving 7 bases between the germline ends. CDR1 is ENHRY and CDR2 is SYGVKD in the germline V gene. The CDR3 covers 13 residues. The CDR3 DNA reads as TGTGCCATCAGTGAAGGGCAGCAAGAGACCCAGTACTTC. Translated, it gives CAISEGQQETQYF.

This chain uses TRBV5-1 with TRBJ1-3; unclear D gene. The V gene's germline CDR1 is SGHRS and CDR2 YFSETQ. The V and J ends lost 2 bases and 0 bases respectively, with 6 bases between them. The CDR3 has 14 residues. The CDR3 region has the DNA TGCGCCAGCAGCTTCGGGGACTCTGGAAACACCATATATTTT. This translates into CASSFGDSGNTIYF.

This chain uses TRBV27 with TRBJ2-5; D is unclear. Per the germline V gene, CDR1 is MNHEY and CDR2 is SMNVEV (reference sequence). The CDR3 contains 16 residues. Trimming took 7 bases from V and 4 from J, leaving 22 bases between them. The CDR3 sequence: CASTPRASRARETQYF. CDR3 sequence (DNA): TGTGCCAGCACCCCTCGGGCATCCCGCGCCAGAGAGACCCAGTACTTC.

This clonotype occurred a few times. The chain is built from TRBV12-3 or TRBV12-4 and TRBJ2-1, with TRBD2 as a possible D gene (5 bases). V was cut by 7 bases and J by 10 bases, with 17 bases left in between. The CDR3 is 13 amino acids. CDR3 DNA sequence: TGTGCCAGCACCCTGTCTAGCCCTGGGGAGCAGTTCTTC. Its translation: CASTLSSPGEQFF.

This chain connects TRBV20-1 to TRBJ1-5, with TRBD1 matching over 9 bases. The V gene's germline CDR1 is DFQATT and CDR2 SNEGSKA (reference sequence). V shed 0 bases, J shed 13 bases, and the junction held 4 bases outside the gene matches. The CDR3 contains 12 residues. CDR3 bases: TGCAGTGCTAGAGATGGGACAGGGATACAGCATTTT. This sequence encodes CSARDGTGIQHF.

This clonotype is medium-sized within its sample. The J gene is TRBJ2-5, the V gene TRBV7-2; TRBD1 agrees at 8 bases. Germline V gene lookup returns CDR1 SGHTA and CDR2 FQGNSA. The CDR3 is 14 amino acids. V gave up 4 bases and J gave up 3 bases; unmatched junction bases: 4. The CDR3: CASSSNRGKETQYF. The CDR3, as DNA: TGTGCCAGCAGCTCGAACAGGGGGAAAGAGACCCAGTACTTC.

This chain connects TRBV7-6 to TRBJ1-6, with D possibly matching TRBD1 (6 bases). Trimming removed 8 bases from V and 7 bases from J, with 15 bases in between. CDR1 is SGHVS, CDR2 FNYEAQ, per germline. The CDR3 totals 14 residues. Here the CDR3 DNA reads TGTGCCAGCGGCCGCGGGGGCGGAAATTCACCCCTCCACTTT. It translates to CASGRGGGNSPLHF.

This clonotype was detected many times. The rearrangement joins TRBV7-2 to TRBJ2-2; 8 positions match TRBD1. J lost 3 bases, V lost 5 bases, and 5 bases had no gene match. The CDR3 is 15 residues long. The germline V gene encodes CDR1 SGHTA and CDR2 FQGNSA. This chain's CDR3 is CASSATGGYTGELFF. The CDR3 DNA reads TGTGCCAGCAGCGCCACAGGGGGATACACCGGGGAGCTGTTTTTT.